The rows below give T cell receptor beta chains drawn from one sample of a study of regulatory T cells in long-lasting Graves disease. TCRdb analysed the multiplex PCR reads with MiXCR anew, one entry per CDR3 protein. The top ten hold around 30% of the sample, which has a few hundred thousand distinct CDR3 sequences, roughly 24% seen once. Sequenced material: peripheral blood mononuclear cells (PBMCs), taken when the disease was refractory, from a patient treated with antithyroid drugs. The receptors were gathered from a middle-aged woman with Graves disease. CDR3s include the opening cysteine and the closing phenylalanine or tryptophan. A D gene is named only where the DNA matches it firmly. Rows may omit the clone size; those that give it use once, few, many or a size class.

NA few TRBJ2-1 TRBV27 TGTGCCAGCAGTTTTTGGGGTGTTAAGGGGCCATACAATGAGCAGTTCTTC CASSFWGVKGPYNEQFF
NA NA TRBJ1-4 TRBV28 TGTGCCAGCAGTGGACATACCAATGAAAAACTGTTTTTT CASSGHTNEKLFF
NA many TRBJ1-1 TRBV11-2 TGTGCCAGCAGCCCCTCTTGGACAGCGAACACTGAAGCTTTCTTT CASSPSWTANTEAFF
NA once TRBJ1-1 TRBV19 TGTGCCAGTAGCCCGTACGGGGAAATTATGAACACTGGAGCTTTCTTT CASSPYGEIMNTGAFF
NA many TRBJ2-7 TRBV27 TGTGCCAGCAGTTTATCGAAGGTATACGAGCAGTACTTC CASSLSKVYEQYF
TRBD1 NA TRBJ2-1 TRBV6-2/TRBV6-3 TGTGCCAGCAGTAGGGACAGTGTCATGCCCTACAATGAGCAGTTCTTC CASSRDSVMPYNEQFF
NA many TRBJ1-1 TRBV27 TGTGCCAGCAGTCCCCCTCCACAGGGCTTCACTGAAGCTTTCTTT CASSPPPQGFTEAFF
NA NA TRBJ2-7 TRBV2 TGTGCCAGCAGGGTGGATACCTACGAGCAGTACTTC CASRVDTYEQYF
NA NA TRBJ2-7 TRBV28 TGTGCCAGCAGCCAATTGGCCAGGGAAACGGTCTATGAGCAGTACTTC CASSQLARETVYEQYF
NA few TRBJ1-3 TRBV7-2 TGTGCCAGCAGCTTAGTAGGGCTAAGCTCTGGAAACACCATATATTTT CASSLVGLSSGNTIYF
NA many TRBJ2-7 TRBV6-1 TGTGCCAGCAGCCCCACCTTTAGGGGGACCCCGATCGAGCAGTACTTC CASSPTFRGTPIEQYF
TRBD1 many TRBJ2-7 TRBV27 TGTGCCAGCAGTTTAAGATGGGACAGGGCGAATTACGAGCAGTACTTC CASSLRWDRANYEQYF
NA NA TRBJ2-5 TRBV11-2 TGTGCCAGCAGCCCCTCAGGATTGGCGGTGATGGAGACCCGGTACTTC CASSPSGLAVMETRYF
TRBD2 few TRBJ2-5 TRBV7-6 TGTGCCAGCATTCAGCGGGAGTTCGGAGAGACCCAGTACTTC CASIQREFGETQYF
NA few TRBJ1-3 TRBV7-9 TGTGCCAGCAGCACGGACAGCGCTGGAAACACCATATATTTT CASSTDSAGNTIYF
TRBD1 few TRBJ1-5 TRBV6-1 TGTGCCAGCAGGCCGGGACAGGGGGCGGGTCAGCCCCAGCATTTT CASRPGQGAGQPQHF
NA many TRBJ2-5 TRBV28 TGTGCCAGCAGTTTCCCCTCGGACGGCCAAGAGACCCAGTACTTC CASSFPSDGQETQYF
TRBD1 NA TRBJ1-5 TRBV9 TGTGCCAGCAGCACACAGGGGAGTTTAAATCAGCCCCAGCATTTT CASSTQGSLNQPQHF
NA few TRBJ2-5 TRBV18 TGTGCCAGCTCACCACCATCGGGGATAGAGACCCAGTACTTC CASSPPSGIETQYF
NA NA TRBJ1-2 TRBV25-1 TGTGCCAGCAGTGACATAGGGCAGGGTGGCTACACCTTC CASSDIGQGGYTF
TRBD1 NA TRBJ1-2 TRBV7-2 TGTGCCAGCAGCCACGCCGGGACAGGGGGCTACGGCTACACCTTC CASSHAGTGGYGYTF
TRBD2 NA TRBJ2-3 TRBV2 TGTGCCAGCAGTGCGCGGGAGACAGATACGCAGTATTTT CASSARETDTQYF
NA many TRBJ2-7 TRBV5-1 TGCGCCAGCAGCTTGGGGCAGCCTGGTTCCTACGAGCAGTACTTC CASSLGQPGSYEQYF
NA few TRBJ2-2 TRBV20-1 TGCAGTGCTAGGGACCTCAACACCGGGGAGCTGTTTTTT CSARDLNTGELFF
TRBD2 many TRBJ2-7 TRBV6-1 TGTGCCAGCAAATCCGGGGGAGCGGGAGGGTACGAGCAGTACTTC CASKSGGAGGYEQYF
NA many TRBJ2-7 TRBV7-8 TGTGCCAGCAGCGGAAGGGTAAGAGCGGGCGGCTCCTACGAGCAGTACTTC CASSGRVRAGGSYEQYF
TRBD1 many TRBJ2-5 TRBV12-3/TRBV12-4 TGTGCCAGCAGTTTGGCGGACAGGGGGCCCCAGTACTTC CASSLADRGPQYF